This TCR beta chain originates from a study of blood T cell repertoires in COVID-19. Study in general: Acute-phase and convalescent COVID-19 samples originated in the United States, Italy and Spain. PBMCs, B-cell-depleted T cells, or T cells provided the cDNA or gDNA that made up the material.

Authors' analysis steps: Quantification of nucleated cells was approximated via reference gene primer amplification. Repertoires were generated with immunoSEQ multiplex PCR, while TCRdb's copy carries only in-frame clones and drops some. Clonal size and the V and J genes are those of that table, whereas D and trimming came from the DNA. The sample holds over 200,000 clones; 87% are singletons and the top ten take about 12%. The source material was peripheral blood. The clonotype originates from a woman younger than 35 who had recovered from COVID-19.

CDR3 sequence reads: CASSQDRTGGAEAFF. Here the CDR3 DNA reads TGCGCCAGCAGCCAAGATCGGACAGGGGGGGCTGAAGCTTTCTTT. The rearrangement uses TRBV4-3 and TRBJ1-1, with 10 positions matching TRBD1. V was pared by 0 bases and J by 6 bases, with 4 bases of the junction left unmatched. This CDR3 comprises 15 residues. Germline V gives CDR1 LGHNA, CDR2 YSLEER.